This T cell receptor beta chain was obtained from a study of blood T cell repertoires in COVID-19 (TCRdb year 2020). Regarding the study in general: The collaborator samples originated in the United States, Italy and Spain and spanned the acute and convalescent phases of COVID-19. Deeply sampled blood TCRbeta repertoires from subjects exposed to, actively infected with, or recovered from COVID-19 were included in the dataset. Samples came from the ongoing ImmuneRACE study (first 160 participants) plus 1,254 subjects from 6 global collaborators. A freely available public database, intended as a resource for researchers studying the immune response to SARS-CoV-2, is where the repertoires were released. The material from the prospective study consisted of cDNA or gDNA derived from T cells, B-cell-depleted T cells, or PBMCs. Where available, HLA class I and class II types were obtained from metadata supplied by the sample provider rather than from assay-based typing. Sample metadata almost always included a de-identified subject ID, COVID-19 status, age in years and sex.

The study at large found these results: Clinical and demographic metadata were provided uncurated, with the amount varying by source and participant.

Relative to germline, V is 3 bases shorter and J is 5 bases shorter, with 17 bases between their ends. Taken from cysteine to phenylalanine, the CDR3 has 15 residues. The CDR3 DNA has 45 bases and is translated from base 1. The germline V gene (reference sequence) provides CDR1 DFQATT and CDR2 SNEGSKA. One collaborating source in Seattle enrolled patients while the patients were actively infected and followed the patients over time throughout the course of disease. Whole blood was collected in K2EDTA tubes by collaborating institutions according to the institutions' own protocols. Collaborator samples were shipped for TCRbeta analysis as frozen whole blood, isolated PBMCs, or DNA extracted from either sample type. For this clone: Its specific antigen is unknown. One base away there is no much larger clone; base qualities are not given.

TCRbeta CDR3 regions were amplified from genomic DNA by means of the immunoSEQ Assay, a bias-controlled multiplex PCR. The original pipeline was this. The number of nucleated cells in each sample was estimated from the amplification of reference gene primers within the assay. To quantify the absolute abundance of each unique TCRbeta CDR3 rearrangement, sequence reads were collapsed and filtered. For each sample, productive Simpson clonality was calculated as the square root of Simpson's diversity index over productive rearrangements. Held by TCRdb, this immuneACCESS table contains in-frame sequences only and omits some clones. Under half of the omission traces to an unresolved V gene where checked; the cause of the rest is unknown. The DNA was the basis for D and trimming; V, J and clone size are from that table. The sample table lists about 320,000 clones, 88% of them with a count of one. The top ten constitute 1.5% to 2% of the sample.

The TCR sequence derives from a woman aged 30 to 39 with COVID-19, enrolled during active disease. The chain uses TRBV20-1 and TRBJ1-5, with TRBD1 perhaps the D gene, on 5 matching bases. The sample consisted of peripheral blood. The DNA sequence is as follows: TGCAGTGCTAGTACCCGGGGGAAGGGCGATCAGCCCCAGCATTTT. Its protein product is CSASTRGKGDQPQHF.